This TCR beta chain is drawn from a study of blood T cell repertoires in COVID-19. Study as a whole: The analysed material was cDNA or gDNA that came from T cells, B-cell-depleted T cells, or PBMCs.

Data came from immunoSEQ multiplex PCR; TCRdb stores just in-frame clones and leaves some out. This sample has around 400,000 clones; more than 70% occur once, and the top ten carry more than 0.95%. CDR3 size: 15 residues. V lost 0 bases and J 3 bases, leaving 8 bases between the germline ends. Per germline, CDR1 LGHDT and CDR2 YNNKEL (reference sequence). Material for sequencing was peripheral blood. J is TRBJ1-4 and V is TRBV3-1 (or the pseudogene TRBV3-2); D not certain. This TCR came from a man in his forties with acute or convalescent COVID-19. The CDR3 protein is CASSQEAIANEKLFF. The CDR3, as DNA: TGTGCCAGCAGCCAAGAAGCCATCGCTAATGAAAAACTGTTTTTT.